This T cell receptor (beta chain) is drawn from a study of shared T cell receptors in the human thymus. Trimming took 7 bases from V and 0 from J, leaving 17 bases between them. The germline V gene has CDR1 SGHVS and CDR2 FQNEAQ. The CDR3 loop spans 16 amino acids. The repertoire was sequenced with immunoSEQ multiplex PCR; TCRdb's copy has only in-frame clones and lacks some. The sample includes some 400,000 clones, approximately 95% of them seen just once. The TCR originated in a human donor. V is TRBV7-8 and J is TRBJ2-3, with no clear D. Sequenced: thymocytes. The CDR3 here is CASTGPTMVSTDTQYF. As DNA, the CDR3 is TGTGCCAGCACCGGCCCCACTATGGTGAGCACAGATACGCAGTATTTT.